This TCR beta chain was sequenced for a study of T cell responses to AZD1222 COVID-19 vaccine. Libraries were prepared by immunoSEQ multiplex PCR; TCRdb keeps only in-frame clonotypes and omits some of them. The data hold about 120,000 clones, with less than 95% observed a single time. The CDR3 consists of 12 residues. The V gene's germline CDR1 is SQVTM and CDR2 ANQGSEA. Trimming removed 4 bases at V and 5 bases at J, with 11 bases between. This TCR came from an adult in good health. V usage is TRBV29-1 and J usage is TRBJ2-5; D remains unclear. The sequences come from peripheral blood, collected on day 0 of MenACWY control vaccination. Here the CDR3 DNA reads TGCAGCGTTGTCCTCGGTCGGGAGACCCAGTACTTC. As protein: CSVVLGRETQYF.